The entry below describes one T cell receptor (beta chain). Aged 18 to 65, hyperthyroidism patients had been newly diagnosed, with under 2 months' duration. Trimming stripped 7 bases from V and 5 bases from J, with 11 bases between. The germline V gene encodes CDR1 ENHRY and CDR2 SYGVKD. This CDR3 is built from 13 residues. Amplified material comprised TCR beta CDR3 regions derived from RNA transcripts. An opening RT-PCR round employed HTBI primers and preceded a second-round multiplex PCR. TCRdb itself ran the multiplex PCR reads through MiXCR, one entry per CDR3 protein. The table lists around 1,200,000 distinct CDR3 sequences, about 40% of them singletons. The data belong to a study of Graves' ophthalmopathy and Graves' hyperthyroidism.

V is TRBV10-3 and J is TRBJ2-2, with TRBD1 as a possible D gene (5 bases). Input material: peripheral blood or thyroid tissue (not recorded which). The TCR comes from an adult man with Graves' hyperthyroidism. This chain's CDR3 is CAITEDTTGELFF. CDR3 sequence (DNA): TGTGCCATCACCGAGGACACTACCGGGGAGCTGTTTTTT.